Following are 13 T cell receptor beta chains from one sample sequenced in a study of blood T cell repertoires in COVID-19. Repertoires were generated with immunoSEQ multiplex PCR, while TCRdb's copy carries only in-frame clones and drops some. The sample lists about 45,000 clones, about 83% occurring once. The sample was peripheral blood. The receptors were gathered from an elderly man in a cohort sampled during active COVID-19.

The V call is TRBV6-5, the J call TRBJ1-1; TRBD1 agrees at 8 bases. Germline loops: CDR1 MNHEY, CDR2 SVGAGI. Unmatched junction bases numbered 6, after V lost 6 bases and J lost 0 bases. The CDR3 spans 15 residues. The chain's CDR3 is CASRGTGRLNTEAFF. The CDR3 nucleotides read TGTGCCAGCAGAGGGACAGGAAGATTGAACACTGAAGCTTTCTTT.

This clone was seen only a few times. The chain uses TRBV11-2 and TRBJ1-3; D ambiguous. This CDR3 is built from 14 residues. Germline loops: CDR1 SGHAT, CDR2 FQNNGV. Trimming stripped 1 base from V and 3 bases from J, with 7 bases between. CDR3 DNA: TGTGCCAGCAGCTTAGTAAACGGTGGAAACACCATATATTTT. This codes for CASSLVNGGNTIYF.

V usage is TRBV4-1 and J usage is TRBJ1-5; weak D call: TRBD1 (6 bases). Germline V gene data show CDR1 as MGHRA and CDR2 as YSYEKL. This CDR3 spans 15 amino acids. V was trimmed by 0 bases and J by 4 bases, leaving 10 bases between them. Here the CDR3 reads CASSQDGQGNQPQHF. The CDR3 nucleotides are TGCGCCAGCAGCCAAGATGGGCAGGGGAATCAGCCCCAGCATTTT.

CDR3 sequence: CSASPGTSGISDEQFF. CDR3 coding DNA: TGCAGTGCTAGTCCTGGGACTAGCGGGATTTCGGATGAGCAGTTCTTC. V gene TRBV20-1 combines with J gene TRBJ2-1, with 13 bases lining up with TRBD2. Germline V gene lookup returns CDR1 DFQATT and CDR2 SNEGSKA (reference sequence). The CDR3 is made up of 16 amino acids. Germline trimming cut 3 bases from V and 8 bases from J; bases unmatched to any gene: 10.

The V and J genes are TRBV6-2 or TRBV6-3 and TRBJ2-3; perhaps TRBD2 as D (5 bases). Germline V gene sequence: CDR1 MNHEY, CDR2 SVGEGT. Trimming pared 4 bases from V and 10 bases from J, leaving 9 bases between. The CDR3 length is 11 residues. The CDR3 bases are TGTGCCAGCAGTTTTGGTAGCGCGCAGTATTTT. Its translation: CASSFGSAQYF.

This clone was picked up one time. This sequence joins TRBV25-1 and TRBJ2-1; 10 bases fit TRBD1. Germline assignment: CDR1 MGHDK and CDR2 SYGVNS. Unmatched junction bases numbered 4, after V lost 4 bases and J lost 4 bases. The CDR3 length is 15 residues. The CDR3 sequence: CASSAGQGIYNEQFF. The CDR3 DNA reads TGTGCCAGCAGTGCGGGACAGGGGATATACAATGAGCAGTTCTTC. Using reference TRBV25-1 and TRBJ2-1 for the parts outside the CDR3, the full variable domain is EADIYQTPRYLVIGTGKKITLECSQTMGHDKMYWYQQDPGMELHLIHYSYGVNSTEKGDLSSESTVSRIRTEHFPLTLESARPSHTSQYLCASSAGQGIYNEQFFGPGTRLTVL.

In this sample, this clone turned up a few times. The chain employs TRBV4-1 and TRBJ2-7, with TRBD2 matching over 8 bases. The ends lost 0 bases at V and 0 bases at J; junction bases unmatched: 7. Germline loops: CDR1 MGHRA, CDR2 YSYEKL. This CDR3 is built from 17 residues. In DNA form, the CDR3 reads TGCGCCAGCAGCCAAGATGTCGGGAGGGCCAACTCCTACGAGCAGTACTTC. Encoded protein: CASSQDVGRANSYEQYF.

The chain recombines TRBV5-1 with TRBJ1-3; D gene unclear. Germline CDR1 is SGHRS and CDR2 is YFSETQ. Trimming took off 5 bases at V and 0 bases at J, with 9 bases between the two ends. The CDR3 loop spans 14 amino acids. The DNA for the CDR3 is TGCGCCAGCAGGTCCGGTAACTCTGGAAACACCATATATTTT. Amino acids: CASRSGNSGNTIYF.

This chain joins TRBV5-1 and TRBJ1-4; possibly TRBD1 for D (6 bases). V lost 7 bases and J lost 7, with 14 bases in between. Germline CDR1 is SGHRS and CDR2 is YFSETQ. This CDR3 has 13 residues. The CDR3 nucleotides read TGCGCCAGCGGCCCAGACAGGAGTGAAAAACTGTTTTTT. Translating it yields CASGPDRSEKLFF.

The chain employs TRBV5-6 and TRBJ1-1, with TRBD1 matching over 9 bases. V trimming: 0 bases; J trimming: 1 base; junction bases outside the gene matches: 4. Germline loops: CDR1 SGHDT, CDR2 YYEEEE. This CDR3 region has 16 residues. The CDR3 loop is CASSLGTGGKNTEAFF. The DNA for the CDR3 is TGTGCCAGCAGCTTGGGAACAGGGGGCAAGAACACTGAAGCTTTCTTT.

This sequence joins TRBV5-1 and TRBJ2-4; 8 bases are a match to TRBD1. The V gene's germline CDR1 is SGHRS and CDR2 YFSETQ. With V trimmed by 3 bases and J by 7 bases, 6 bases remained unmatched. The CDR3 is 14 residues long. The CDR3 sequence: CASSSTGGWNIQYF. CDR3 nucleotide sequence: TGCGCCAGCAGCTCCACAGGGGGGTGGAACATTCAGTACTTC.

The rearrangement uses TRBV10-3 and TRBJ2-3; D is perhaps TRBD2 (6 bases). CDR3 size: 15 residues. V lost 5 bases and J lost 1, with 13 bases in between. CDR1 and CDR2 from the germline V gene are ENHRY and SYGVKD. The CDR3 nucleotides read TGTGCCATCAGTTCGGCGAGGAGGGGCACAGATACGCAGTATTTT. It yields the protein CAISSARRGTDTQYF.

The chain combines TRBV28 with TRBJ1-6; 7 bases line up with TRBD1. V shed 4 bases, J shed 7 bases, and the junction held 7 bases outside the gene matches. CDR3 length equals 15 residues. In germline, CDR1 is MDHEN, CDR2 SYDVKM. The CDR3 DNA follows: TGTGCCAGCAGTTCCCCCGGGACAGACAATTCACCCCTCCACTTT. Amino acid sequence: CASSSPGTDNSPLHF.